The rows below give T cell receptor beta chains drawn from one sample of a study of T cells in Graves' hyperthyroidism and ophthalmopathy. TCRdb fed the multiplex PCR reads into MiXCR, producing one record per CDR3 protein. This sample has a few hundred thousand distinct CDR3 sequences, with more than 45% found just once. Sequences were obtained from peripheral blood or thyroid tissue (not recorded which). These receptors originate from a woman aged 18-29 years with Graves' hyperthyroidism. The CDR3 runs from the conserved cysteine through the conserved F or W. The D gene is left open where the match is weak. Rows give clone size only sometimes, using once, few, many, or a class for an expanded clone.

clone size: many
J gene: TRBJ1-5
V gene: TRBV3-1
D gene: -
CDR3 DNA: TGTGCCAGCAGCCCATACGCCGGGGAAGGGCCCCAGCATTTT
CDR3 protein: CASSPYAGEGPQHF

clone size: -
J gene: TRBJ1-1
V gene: TRBV7-9
D gene: -
CDR3 DNA: TGTGCCAGCAGCTCCGGGACACGGTGGACTGAAGCTTTCTTT
CDR3 protein: CASSSGTRWTEAFF

clone size: many
J gene: TRBJ2-7
V gene: TRBV9
D gene: -
CDR3 DNA: TGTGCCAGCAGCGTAGGCGGAGCTACCTACGAGCAGTACTTC
CDR3 protein: CASSVGGATYEQYF

clone size: -
J gene: TRBJ1-5
V gene: TRBV19
D gene: -
CDR3 DNA: TGTGCCAGTAGTATAGGACAGGTAGCGGGGCCCCAGCATTTT
CDR3 protein: CASSIGQVAGPQHF

clone size: many
J gene: TRBJ2-7
V gene: TRBV5-5
D gene: -
CDR3 DNA: TGTGCCAGCAGCTTGGTGGTGTACCACGAGCAGTACTTC
CDR3 protein: CASSLVVYHEQYF

clone size: few
J gene: TRBJ1-5
V gene: TRBV4-1
D gene: -
CDR3 DNA: TGCGCCAGCAGCCAAGTGGGTGGGGGGACCCTAAATCAGCCCCAGCATTTT
CDR3 protein: CASSQVGGGTLNQPQHF

clone size: -
J gene: TRBJ1-2
V gene: TRBV24-1
D gene: -
CDR3 DNA: -
CDR3 protein: CATSDLDEQFFGYGYTF

clone size: many
J gene: TRBJ1-2
V gene: TRBV5-6
D gene: TRBD1
CDR3 DNA: TGTGCCAGCAGCTCGTGGACAGGGGTAAACTATGGCTACACCTTC
CDR3 protein: CASSSWTGVNYGYTF

clone size: -
J gene: TRBJ2-5
V gene: TRBV29-1
D gene: -
CDR3 DNA: TGCAGCGTTAGAGGCGGCAGCCAAGAGACCCAGTACTTC
CDR3 protein: CSVRGGSQETQYF

clone size: -
J gene: TRBJ2-2
V gene: TRBV6-2/TRBV6-3
D gene: TRBD1
CDR3 DNA: TGTGCCAGCAGCAATGGACAGGGAAGCTGTTTTTTT
CDR3 protein: CASSNGQGSCFF